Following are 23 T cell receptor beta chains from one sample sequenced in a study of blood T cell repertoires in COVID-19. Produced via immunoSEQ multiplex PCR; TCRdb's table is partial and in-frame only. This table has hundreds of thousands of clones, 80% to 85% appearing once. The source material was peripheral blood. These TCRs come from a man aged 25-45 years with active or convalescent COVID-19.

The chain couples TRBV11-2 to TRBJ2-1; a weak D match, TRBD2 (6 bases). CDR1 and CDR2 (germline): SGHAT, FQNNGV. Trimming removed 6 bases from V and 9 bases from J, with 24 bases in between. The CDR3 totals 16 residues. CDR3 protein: CASRPMGGTGLGEQFF. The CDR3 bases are TGTGCCAGCAGGCCGATGGGGGGTACGGGACTGGGTGAGCAGTTCTTC.

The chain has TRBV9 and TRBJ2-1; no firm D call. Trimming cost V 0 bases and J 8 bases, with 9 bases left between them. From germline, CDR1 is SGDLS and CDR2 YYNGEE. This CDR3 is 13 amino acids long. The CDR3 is CASSVGYRDEQFF. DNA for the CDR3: TGTGCCAGCAGCGTAGGGTATCGCGATGAGCAGTTCTTC. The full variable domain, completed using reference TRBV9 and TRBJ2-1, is DSGVTQTPKHLITATGQRVTLRCSPRSGDLSVYWYQQSLDQGLQFLIQYYNGEERAKGNILERFSAQQFPDLHSELNLSSLELGDSALYFCASSVGYRDEQFFGPGTRLTVL.

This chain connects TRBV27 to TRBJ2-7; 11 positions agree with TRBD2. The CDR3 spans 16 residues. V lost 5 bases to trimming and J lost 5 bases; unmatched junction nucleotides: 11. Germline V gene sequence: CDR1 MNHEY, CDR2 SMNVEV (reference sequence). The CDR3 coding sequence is TGTGCCAGCAGTGAATCCGTAGCGGGAGGGCTCCACGAGCAGTACTTC. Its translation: CASSESVAGGLHEQYF.

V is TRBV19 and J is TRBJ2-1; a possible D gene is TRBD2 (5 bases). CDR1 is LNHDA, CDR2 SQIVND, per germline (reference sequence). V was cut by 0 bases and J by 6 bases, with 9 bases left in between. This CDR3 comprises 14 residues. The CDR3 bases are TGTGCCAGTAGTATAGATGCGGGTTCCAATGAGCAGTTCTTC. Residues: CASSIDAGSNEQFF.

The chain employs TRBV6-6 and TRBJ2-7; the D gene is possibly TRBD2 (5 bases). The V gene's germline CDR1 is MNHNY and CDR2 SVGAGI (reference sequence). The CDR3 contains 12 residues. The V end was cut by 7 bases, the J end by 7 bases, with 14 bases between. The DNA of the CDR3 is TGTGCCAGCAACACCCCGTGGGAGGAGCAGTACTTC. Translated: CASNTPWEEQYF.

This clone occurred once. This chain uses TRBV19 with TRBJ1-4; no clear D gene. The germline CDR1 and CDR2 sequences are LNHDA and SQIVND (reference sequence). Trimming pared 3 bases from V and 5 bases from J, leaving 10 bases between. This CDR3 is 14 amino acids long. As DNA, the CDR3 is TGTGCCAGTAGTATTCCGGGTGGGAATGAAAAACTGTTTTTT. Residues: CASSIPGGNEKLFF.

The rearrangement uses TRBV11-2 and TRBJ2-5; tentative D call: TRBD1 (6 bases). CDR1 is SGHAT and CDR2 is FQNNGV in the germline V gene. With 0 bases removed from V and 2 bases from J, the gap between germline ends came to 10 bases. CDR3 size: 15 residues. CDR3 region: CASSLDWGPQETQYF. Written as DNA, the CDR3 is TGTGCCAGCAGCTTAGATTGGGGGCCTCAAGAGACCCAGTACTTC.

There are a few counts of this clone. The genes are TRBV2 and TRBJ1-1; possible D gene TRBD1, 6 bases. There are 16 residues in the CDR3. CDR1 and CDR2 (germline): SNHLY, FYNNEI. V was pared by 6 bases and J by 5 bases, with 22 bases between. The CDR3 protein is CASRDYRGGAETEAFF. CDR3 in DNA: TGTGCCAGCAGAGATTATAGGGGGGGCGCGGAAACTGAAGCTTTCTTT.

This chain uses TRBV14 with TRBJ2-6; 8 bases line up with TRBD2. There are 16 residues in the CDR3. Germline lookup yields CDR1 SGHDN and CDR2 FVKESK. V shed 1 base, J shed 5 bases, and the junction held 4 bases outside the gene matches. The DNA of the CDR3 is TGTGCCAGCAGCCAAGCCGGGGGGGCCAGGGCCAACGTCCTGACTTTC. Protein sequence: CASSQAGGARANVLTF.

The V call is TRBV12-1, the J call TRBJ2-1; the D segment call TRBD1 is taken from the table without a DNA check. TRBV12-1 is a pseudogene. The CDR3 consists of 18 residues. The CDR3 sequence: CASSPAPIDRFIHNEQFF. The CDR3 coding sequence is TGTGCCAGCAGCCCTGCCCCTATCGACAGGTTTATCCACAATGAGCAGTTCTTC.

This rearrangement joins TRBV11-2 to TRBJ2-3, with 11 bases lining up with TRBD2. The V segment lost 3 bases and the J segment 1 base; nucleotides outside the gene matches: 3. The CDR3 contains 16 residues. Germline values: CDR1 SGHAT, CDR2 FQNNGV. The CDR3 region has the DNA TGTGCCAGCAGCTTTCTAGCGGGAGGCGGCACAGATACGCAGTATTTT. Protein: CASSFLAGGGTDTQYF.

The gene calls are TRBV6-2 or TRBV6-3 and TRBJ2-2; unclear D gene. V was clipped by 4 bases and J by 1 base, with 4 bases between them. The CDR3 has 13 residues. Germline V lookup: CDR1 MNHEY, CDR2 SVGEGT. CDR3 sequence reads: CASSFRNTGELFF. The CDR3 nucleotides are TGTGCCAGCAGTTTCAGGAACACCGGGGAGCTGTTTTTT.

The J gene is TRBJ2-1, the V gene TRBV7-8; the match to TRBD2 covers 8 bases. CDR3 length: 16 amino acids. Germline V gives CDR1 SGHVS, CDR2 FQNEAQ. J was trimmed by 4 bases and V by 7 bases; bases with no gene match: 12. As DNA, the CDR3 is TGTGCCAGCACCGTAGAGTGGACTAGCCCATACAATGAGCAGTTCTTC. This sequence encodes CASTVEWTSPYNEQFF.

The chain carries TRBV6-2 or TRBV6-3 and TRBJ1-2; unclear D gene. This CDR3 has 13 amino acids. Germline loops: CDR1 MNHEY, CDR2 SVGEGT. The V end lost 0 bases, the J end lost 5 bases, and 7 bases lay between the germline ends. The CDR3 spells CASSYSSFYGYTF. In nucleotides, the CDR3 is TGTGCCAGCAGTTACTCTTCGTTTTATGGCTACACCTTC.

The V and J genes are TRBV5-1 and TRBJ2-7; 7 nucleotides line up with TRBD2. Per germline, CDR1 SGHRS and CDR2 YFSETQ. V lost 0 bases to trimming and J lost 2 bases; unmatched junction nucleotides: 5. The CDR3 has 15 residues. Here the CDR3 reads CASSLGPSGTYEQYF. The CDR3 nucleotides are TGCGCCAGCAGCTTGGGCCCTAGCGGAACCTACGAGCAGTACTTC.

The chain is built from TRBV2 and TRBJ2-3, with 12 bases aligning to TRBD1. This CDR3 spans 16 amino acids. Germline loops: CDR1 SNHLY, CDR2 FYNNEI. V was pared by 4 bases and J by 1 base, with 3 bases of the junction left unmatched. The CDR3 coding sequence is TGTGCCAGCAGTGGAGGGACAGGGGGCGGCACAGATACGCAGTATTTT. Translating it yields CASSGGTGGGTDTQYF.

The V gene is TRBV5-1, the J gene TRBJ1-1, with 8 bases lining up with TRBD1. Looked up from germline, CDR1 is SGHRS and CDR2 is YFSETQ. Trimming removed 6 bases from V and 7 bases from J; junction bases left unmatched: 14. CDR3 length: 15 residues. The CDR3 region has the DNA TGCGCCAGCACCTTTGGACAGGGAGAACAGGGTGAAGCTTTCTTT. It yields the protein CASTFGQGEQGEAFF.

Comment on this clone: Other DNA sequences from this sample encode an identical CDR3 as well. DNA for the CDR3: TGTGCCAGCTCACCACAGGGGGACACTGAAGCTTTCTTT. It yields the protein CASSPQGDTEAFF. The chain combines TRBV18 with TRBJ1-1, with D tentatively TRBD1 (6 bases). The CDR3 is 13 residues long. Germline CDR1 and CDR2: KGHSH and LQKENI. Trimming shortened V by 1 base and J by 3 bases, and 6 bases separated the two germline ends. Full variable domain (remainder filled in from reference TRBV18 and TRBJ1-1): NAGVMQNPRHLVRRRGQEARLRCSPMKGHSHVYWYRQLPEEGLKFMVYLQKENIIDESGMPKERFSAEFPKEGPSILRIQQVVRGDSAAYFCASSPQGDTEAFFGQGTRLTVV.

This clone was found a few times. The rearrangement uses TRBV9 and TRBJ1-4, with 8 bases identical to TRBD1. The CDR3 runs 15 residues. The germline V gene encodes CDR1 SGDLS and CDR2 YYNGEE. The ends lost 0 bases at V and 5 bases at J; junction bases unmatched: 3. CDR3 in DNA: TGTGCCAGCAGCGTAGCAGGGGGCAGGAATGAAAAACTGTTTTTT. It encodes CASSVAGGRNEKLFF.

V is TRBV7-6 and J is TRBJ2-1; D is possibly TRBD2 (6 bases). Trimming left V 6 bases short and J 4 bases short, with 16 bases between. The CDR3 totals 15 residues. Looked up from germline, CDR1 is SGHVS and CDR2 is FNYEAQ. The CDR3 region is CASSELAEPYNEQFF. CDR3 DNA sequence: TGTGCCAGCAGTGAGTTAGCGGAGCCTTACAATGAGCAGTTCTTC.

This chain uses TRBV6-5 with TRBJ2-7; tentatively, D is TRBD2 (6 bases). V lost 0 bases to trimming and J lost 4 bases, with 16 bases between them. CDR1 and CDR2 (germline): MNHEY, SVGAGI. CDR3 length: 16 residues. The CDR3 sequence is CASSYSTHGSAYEQYF. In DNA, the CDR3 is TGTGCCAGCAGTTACTCGACGCACGGGAGTGCTTACGAGCAGTACTTC.

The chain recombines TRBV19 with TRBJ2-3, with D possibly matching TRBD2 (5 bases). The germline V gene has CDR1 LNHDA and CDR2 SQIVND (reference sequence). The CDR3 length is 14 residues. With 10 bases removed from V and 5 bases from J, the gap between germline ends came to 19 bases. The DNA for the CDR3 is TGTGCCACGACTCCGGAGGACCAAGAAGATACGCAGTATTTT. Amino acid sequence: CATTPEDQEDTQYF. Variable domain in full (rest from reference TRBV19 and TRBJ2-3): DGGITQSPKYLFRKEGQNVTLSCEQNLNHDAMYWYRQDPGQGLRLIYYSQIVNDFQKGDIAEGYSVSREKKESFPLTVTSAQKNPTAFYLCATTPEDQEDTQYFGPGTRLTVL.

This chain's CDR3 is CASSLLGQVGYEQYF. DNA of the CDR3: TGTGCCAGCAGTTTACTGGGACAGGTAGGATACGAGCAGTACTTC. The chain has TRBV28 and TRBJ2-7, with 8 nucleotides matching TRBD1. The germline V gene has CDR1 MDHEN and CDR2 SYDVKM. The CDR3 spans 15 residues. V lost 2 bases, J lost 4 bases, and 7 bases stayed unmatched. The variable domain in full, completed from reference TRBV28 and TRBJ2-7, reads DVKVTQSSRYLVKRTGEKVFLECVQDMDHENMFWYRQDPGLGLRLIYFSYDVKMKEKGDIPEGYSVSREKKERFSLILESASTNQTSMYLCASSLLGQVGYEQYFGPGTRLTVT.